The 22 T cell receptor beta chains below come from one sample, sequenced in a study of technical replicates of blood from a few donors. Assay: immunoSEQ multiplex PCR; the TCRdb copy retains only in-frame clones and omits some. In the table there are roughly 69,000 clones, about 97% of which are singletons. What was sequenced was T cells isolated from PBMCs. The receptors were gathered from a human donor in good health.

The gene calls are TRBV7-9 and TRBJ2-7, with 7 bases matching TRBD2. With 1 base clipped from V and 6 bases from J, the junction kept 6 bases outside the gene matches. CDR3 length: 14 amino acids. Germline CDR1 and CDR2: SEHNR and FQNEAQ (reference sequence). The CDR3 DNA sequence: TGTGCCAGCAGCTTAGGCGGACTAGGGTCCGAGCAGTACTTC. Its protein product is CASSLGGLGSEQYF.

The rearrangement joins TRBV4-1 to TRBJ2-7, with D perhaps TRBD2 (5 bases). The germline V gene has CDR1 MGHRA and CDR2 YSYEKL. V lost 1 base to trimming and J lost 5 bases, with 12 bases between them. The CDR3 loop spans 14 amino acids. The CDR3 DNA sequence: TGCGCCAGCAGCCAAGCTAGCATGAGACACGAGCAGTACTTC. This translates into CASSQASMRHEQYF.

The chain links TRBV30 to TRBJ2-2; D may be TRBD2 (5 bases). The CDR3 totals 13 residues. V was cut by 4 bases and J by 4 bases, with 10 bases left in between. The germline gives CDR1 GTSNPN, CDR2 SVGIG (reference sequence). The CDR3 here is CAWKSGPTGELFF. The CDR3 DNA sequence: TGTGCCTGGAAGAGCGGCCCCACCGGGGAGCTGTTTTTT.

The rearrangement joins TRBV5-8 to TRBJ1-4; no definite D call. Germline CDR1 is SGHTS and CDR2 is YDEGEE. The length of the CDR3 is 11 residues. Trimming took 4 bases from V and 7 from J, leaving 5 bases between them. CDR3 loop: CASSPLEKLFF. DNA for the CDR3: TGTGCCAGCAGCCCCCTTGAAAAACTGTTTTTT. The whole variable domain, filled in from reference TRBV5-8 and TRBJ1-4, reads EAGVTQSPTHLIKTRGQQATLRCSPISGHTSVYWYQQALGLGLQFLLWYDEGEERNRGNFPPRFSGRQFPNYSSELNVNALELEDSALYLCASSPLEKLFFGSGTQLSVL.

This clone has a single count. For the CDR3, the DNA is TGTGCCAGCAGCGGAATTCTAGCGGGAGGTTCAGGGGAGCAGTTCTTC. Its protein is CASSGILAGGSGEQFF. The chain has TRBV7-2 and TRBJ2-1, with TRBD2 identical over 11 bases. The CDR3 spans 16 residues. V gave up 5 bases and J gave up 10 bases; unmatched junction bases: 13. Germline V CDR1 and CDR2: SGHTA, FQGNSA.

This chain joins TRBV25-1 and TRBJ2-7; 10 bases align to TRBD1. V shed 3 bases, J shed 3 bases, and the junction held 2 bases outside the gene matches. Germline V CDR1 and CDR2: MGHDK, SYGVNS. CDR3 length equals 14 residues. CDR3 in amino acids: CASSEGTGDYEQYF. The CDR3, as DNA: TGTGCCAGCAGTGAGGGGACAGGGGACTACGAGCAGTACTTC.

The chain carries TRBV4-2 and TRBJ1-5; TRBD1 matches 7 bases. V was clipped by 0 bases and J by 4 bases; unmatched bases: 6. The length of the CDR3 is 16 residues. CDR1 and CDR2 (germline): LGHNA, YNFKEQ. In DNA, the CDR3 is TGTGCCAGCAGCCAAGAGGAGGGACAGATGAATCAGCCCCAGCATTTT. Encoded protein: CASSQEEGQMNQPQHF.

V usage is TRBV5-1 and J usage is TRBJ1-4; D gene uncertain. V gave up 1 base and J gave up 5 bases, with 12 bases separating them. The CDR3 totals 15 residues. Germline V CDR1 and CDR2: SGHRS, YFSETQ. The CDR3 region has the DNA TGCGCCAGCAGCTTGTCTGCAGGAAGGAATGAAAAACTGTTTTTT. This gives the protein CASSLSAGRNEKLFF.

The gene calls are TRBV6-1 and TRBJ1-5; TRBD1 aligns across 7 bases. The V gene's germline CDR1 is MNHNS and CDR2 SASEGT. With V trimmed by 1 base and J by 0 bases, 6 bases remained unmatched. This CDR3 has 17 amino acids. In DNA form, the CDR3 reads TGTGCCAGCAGTGAAGAGGACAGGAGTTATAGCAATCAGCCCCAGCATTTT. Amino acid sequence: CASSEEDRSYSNQPQHF.

As to this clone: The same CDR3 arises from other DNA sequences in this sample as well. The genes are TRBV5-4 and TRBJ2-7; D gene uncertain. CDR3 length: 15 amino acids. The V gene's germline CDR1 is SGHNT and CDR2 YYREEE (reference sequence). Trimming left V 0 bases short and J 3 bases short, with 13 bases between. Here the CDR3 DNA reads TGTGCCAGCAGCTTGGGTACTCAGGTAGTCTACGAGCAGTACTTC. This sequence encodes CASSLGTQVVYEQYF.

The gene calls are TRBV5-6 and TRBJ2-7; D uncertain. V was clipped by 4 bases and J by 2 bases, with 13 bases between them. The CDR3 loop spans 14 amino acids. Looked up from germline, CDR1 is SGHDT and CDR2 is YYEEEE. CDR3 DNA sequence: TGTGCCAGCAGCGCACAATTCCTGACCTACGAGCAGTACTTC. It is translated as CASSAQFLTYEQYF.

The CDR3 sequence is CASVNGQFTEAFF. The DNA of the CDR3 is TGTGCTAGTGTTAATGGGCAATTCACTGAAGCTTTCTTT. The V and J genes are TRBV12-5 and TRBJ1-1; unclear D gene. Germline V CDR1 and CDR2: LGHNT, FRNRAP. There are 13 residues in the CDR3. Trimming stripped 7 bases from V and 4 bases from J, with 13 bases between.

The CDR3 nucleotides read TGTGCCAGCAGTGGGGGACTAGCGGGACGTCGGAATGAGCAGTTCTTC. It is translated as CASSGGLAGRRNEQFF. This chain connects TRBV25-1 to TRBJ2-1; the match to TRBD2 covers 13 bases. J lost 7 bases, V lost 4 bases, and 7 bases had no gene match. Looked up from germline, CDR1 is MGHDK and CDR2 is SYGVNS. The CDR3 covers 16 residues.

The chain is built from TRBV13 and TRBJ1-5; D gene unclear. V was trimmed by 3 bases and J by 3 bases, leaving 3 bases between them. Germline CDR1 PRHDT, CDR2 FYEKMQ (reference sequence). The CDR3 loop spans 12 amino acids. CDR3 bases: TGTGCCAGCAGCTTCTTCAATCAGCCCCAGCATTTT. Translating gives CASSFFNQPQHF.

This clone occurred once. The chain carries TRBV9 and TRBJ1-3; D unclear. Germline CDR1 is SGDLS and CDR2 is YYNGEE. The length of the CDR3 is 13 residues. V lost 0 bases and J lost 3, with 4 bases in between. Written as DNA, the CDR3 is TGTGCCAGCAGCGTAGACAGTGGAAACACCATATATTTT. This sequence encodes CASSVDSGNTIYF.

The CDR3: CANSVGQGETYGYTF. CDR3 coding DNA: TGTGCCAACTCTGTAGGACAGGGAGAAACCTATGGCTACACCTTC. The gene calls are TRBV10-3 and TRBJ1-2, with 8 bases identical to TRBD1. The CDR3 is 15 residues long. The J segment lost 4 bases and the V segment lost 10 bases, leaving 14 bases of the junction unmatched. Germline V gene sequence: CDR1 ENHRY, CDR2 SYGVKD.

This rearrangement joins TRBV10-1 to TRBJ1-5, with no clear D. This CDR3 has 20 residues. Trimming left V 3 bases short and J 0 bases short, with 24 bases between. Looked up from germline, CDR1 is WNHNN and CDR2 is SYGVQD (reference sequence). CDR3 sequence reads: CASSEGCGCEATYSNQPQHF. CDR3 DNA: TGCGCCAGCAGTGAAGGGTGCGGGTGTGAAGCAACCTATAGCAATCAGCCCCAGCATTTT.

This chain's CDR3 is CASSVGIEFYEQYF. The CDR3 DNA follows: TGTGCCAGCAGCGTAGGTATAGAGTTCTACGAGCAGTACTTC. This chain connects TRBV9 to TRBJ2-7; D is unclear. This CDR3 has 14 amino acids. Germline CDR1 is SGDLS and CDR2 is YYNGEE. Trimming took 0 bases from V and 3 from J, leaving 10 bases between them.

This sequence joins TRBV14 and TRBJ1-1; D gene ambiguous. In germline, CDR1 is SGHDN, CDR2 FVKESK. The V gene lost 1 base and the J gene lost 1 base, with 7 bases spanning the gap. The CDR3 covers 14 residues. In nucleotides, the CDR3 is TGTGCCAGCAGCCAAGTTACGGGGAACACTGAAGCTTTCTTT. Protein: CASSQVTGNTEAFF.

The chain carries TRBV6-6 and TRBJ2-2; TRBD1 aligns across 9 bases. CDR1 is MNHNY and CDR2 is SVGAGI in the germline V gene (reference sequence). The CDR3 length is 15 residues. After removal of 4 bases from V and 7 bases from J, the junction contained 7 bases not matched to a gene. As DNA, the CDR3 is TGTGCCAGCAGTTTCTCGGGACAGGGCCACGGGGAGCTGTTTTTT. Residues: CASSFSGQGHGELFF.

The chain links TRBV28 to TRBJ1-2; D ambiguous. Germline V lookup: CDR1 MDHEN, CDR2 SYDVKM. The ends were cut back, 7 bases at V and 0 bases at J, with 3 bases in the middle. The CDR3 runs to 11 residues. The CDR3 loop is CASTANYGYTF. Written as DNA, the CDR3 is TGTGCCAGCACAGCTAACTATGGCTACACCTTC.

V and J are TRBV5-1 and TRBJ2-1; D is undetermined. The CDR3 is 13 amino acids. The germline CDR1 and CDR2 sequences are SGHRS and YFSETQ. V dropped 1 base and J dropped 2 bases, with 4 bases sitting between them. CDR3 sequence reads: CASSLTAYNEQFF. CDR3 DNA sequence: TGCGCCAGCAGCTTGACAGCCTACAATGAGCAGTTCTTC.